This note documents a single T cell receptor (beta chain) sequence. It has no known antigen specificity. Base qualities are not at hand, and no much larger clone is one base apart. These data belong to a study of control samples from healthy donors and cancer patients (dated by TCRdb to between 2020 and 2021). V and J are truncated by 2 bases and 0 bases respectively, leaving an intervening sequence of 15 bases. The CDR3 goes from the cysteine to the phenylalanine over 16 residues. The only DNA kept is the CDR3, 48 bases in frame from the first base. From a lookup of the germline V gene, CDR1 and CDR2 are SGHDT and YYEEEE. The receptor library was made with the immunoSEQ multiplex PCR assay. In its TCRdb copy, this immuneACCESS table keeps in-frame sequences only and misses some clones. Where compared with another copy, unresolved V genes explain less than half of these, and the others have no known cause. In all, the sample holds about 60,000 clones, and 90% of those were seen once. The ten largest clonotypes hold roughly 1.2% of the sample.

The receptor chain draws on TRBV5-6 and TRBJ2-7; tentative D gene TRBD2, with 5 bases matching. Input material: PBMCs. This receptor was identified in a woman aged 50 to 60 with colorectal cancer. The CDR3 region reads CASSFRGPKSSYEQYF. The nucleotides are TGTGCCAGCAGCTTTAGAGGGCCGAAAAGCTCCTACGAGCAGTACTTC.